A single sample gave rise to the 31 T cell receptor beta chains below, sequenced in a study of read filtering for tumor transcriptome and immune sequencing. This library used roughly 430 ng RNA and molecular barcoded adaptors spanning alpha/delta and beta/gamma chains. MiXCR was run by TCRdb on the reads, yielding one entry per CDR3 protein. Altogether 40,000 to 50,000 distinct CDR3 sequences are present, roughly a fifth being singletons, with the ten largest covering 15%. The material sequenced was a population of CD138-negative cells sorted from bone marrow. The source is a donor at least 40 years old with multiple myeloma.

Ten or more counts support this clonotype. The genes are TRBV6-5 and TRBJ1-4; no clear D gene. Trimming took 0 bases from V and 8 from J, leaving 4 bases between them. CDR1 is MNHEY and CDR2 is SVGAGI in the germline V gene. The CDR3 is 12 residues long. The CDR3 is CASSYSKEKLFF. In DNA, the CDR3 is TGTGCCAGCAGTTACTCGAAGGAAAAACTGTTTTTT.

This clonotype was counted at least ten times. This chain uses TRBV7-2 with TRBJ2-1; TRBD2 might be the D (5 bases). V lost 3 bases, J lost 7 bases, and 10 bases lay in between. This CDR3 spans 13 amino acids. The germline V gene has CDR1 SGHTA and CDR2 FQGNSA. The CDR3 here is CASSFRRGNEQFF. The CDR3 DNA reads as TGTGCCAGCAGCTTCCGTCGCGGGAATGAGCAGTTCTTC.

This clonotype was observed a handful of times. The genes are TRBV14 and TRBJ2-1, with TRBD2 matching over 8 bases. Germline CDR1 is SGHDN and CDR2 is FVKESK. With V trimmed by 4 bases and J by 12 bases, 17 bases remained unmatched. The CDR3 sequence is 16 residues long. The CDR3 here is CASSPSGGGSSDRQFF. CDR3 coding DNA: TGTGCCAGCAGCCCCTCGGGCGGGGGGAGTTCGGATAGGCAGTTCTTC.

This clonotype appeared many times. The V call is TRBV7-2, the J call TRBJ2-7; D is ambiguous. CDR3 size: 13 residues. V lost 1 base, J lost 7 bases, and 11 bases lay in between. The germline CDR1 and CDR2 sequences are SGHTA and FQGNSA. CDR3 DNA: TGTGCCAGCAGCTTAGACCATTTGGGGGAGCAGTACTTC. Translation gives CASSLDHLGEQYF.

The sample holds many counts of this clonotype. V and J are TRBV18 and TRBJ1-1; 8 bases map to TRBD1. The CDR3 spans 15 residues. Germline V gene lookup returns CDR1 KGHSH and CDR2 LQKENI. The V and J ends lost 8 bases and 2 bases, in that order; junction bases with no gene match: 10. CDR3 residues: CASTGGRGRNTEAFF. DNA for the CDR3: TGTGCCAGCACCGGGGGCAGGGGGCGCAACACTGAAGCTTTCTTT.

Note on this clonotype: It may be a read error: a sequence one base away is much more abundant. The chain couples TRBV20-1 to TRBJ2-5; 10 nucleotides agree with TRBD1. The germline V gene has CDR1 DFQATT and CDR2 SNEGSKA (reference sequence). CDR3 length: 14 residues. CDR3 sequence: CGARATGGVETQYF. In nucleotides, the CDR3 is TGCGGTGCTCGAGCGACAGGGGGCGTGGAGACCCAGTACTTC.

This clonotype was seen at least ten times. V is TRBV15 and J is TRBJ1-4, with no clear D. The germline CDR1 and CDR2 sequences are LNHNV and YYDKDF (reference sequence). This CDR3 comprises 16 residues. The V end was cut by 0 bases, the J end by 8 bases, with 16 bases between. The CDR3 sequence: CATSRETQIVWEKLFF. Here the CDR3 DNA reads TGTGCCACCAGCAGAGAAACGCAGATTGTTTGGGAAAAACTGTTTTTT.

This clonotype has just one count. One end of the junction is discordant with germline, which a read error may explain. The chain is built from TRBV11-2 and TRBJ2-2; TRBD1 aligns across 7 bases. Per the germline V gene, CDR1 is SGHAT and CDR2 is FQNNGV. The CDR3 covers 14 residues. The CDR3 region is CAISLDRATGQLFF. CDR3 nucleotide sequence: TGTGCCATCAGCTTAGACAGGGCCACCGGGCAGCTGTTTTTT.

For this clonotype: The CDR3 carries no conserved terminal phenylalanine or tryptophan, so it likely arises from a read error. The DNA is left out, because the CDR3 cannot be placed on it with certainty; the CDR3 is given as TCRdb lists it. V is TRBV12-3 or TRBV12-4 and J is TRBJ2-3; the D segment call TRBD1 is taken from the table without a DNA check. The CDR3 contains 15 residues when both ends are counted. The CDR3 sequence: CASSLLTDSTDTQCL.

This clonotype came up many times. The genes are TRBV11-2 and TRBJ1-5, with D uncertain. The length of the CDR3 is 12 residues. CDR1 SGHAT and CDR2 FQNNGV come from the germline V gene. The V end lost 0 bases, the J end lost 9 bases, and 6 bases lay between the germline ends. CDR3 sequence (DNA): TGTGCCAGCAGCTTAGAGGTGGGGCCCCAGCATTTT. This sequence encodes CASSLEVGPQHF.

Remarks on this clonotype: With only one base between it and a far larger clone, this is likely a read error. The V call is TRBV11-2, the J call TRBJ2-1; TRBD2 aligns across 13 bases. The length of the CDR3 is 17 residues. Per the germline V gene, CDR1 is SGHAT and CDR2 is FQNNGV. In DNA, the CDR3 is TGTGCCAGCAGCCCTGGGACTAGCGGGGCTGACAACAATGAGCAGTCCTTC. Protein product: CASSPGTSGADNNEQSF. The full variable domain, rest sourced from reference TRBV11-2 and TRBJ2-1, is EAGVAQSPRYKIIEKRQSVAFWCNPISGHATLYWYQQILGQGPKLLIQFQNNGVVDDSQLPKDRFSAERLKGVDSTLKIQPAKLEDSAVYLCASSPGTSGADNNEQSFGPGTRLTVL.

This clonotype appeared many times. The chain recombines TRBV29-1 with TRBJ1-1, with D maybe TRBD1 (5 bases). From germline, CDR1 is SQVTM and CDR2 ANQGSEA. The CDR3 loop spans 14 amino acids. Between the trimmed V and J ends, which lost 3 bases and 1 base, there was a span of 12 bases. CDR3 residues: CSVELQGGNTEAFF. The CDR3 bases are TGCAGCGTTGAGCTGCAGGGTGGGAACACTGAAGCTTTCTTT. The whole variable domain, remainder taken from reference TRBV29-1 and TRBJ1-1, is SAVISQKPSRDICQRGTSLTIQCQVDSQVTMMFWYRQQPGQSLTLIATANQGSEATYESGFVIDKFPISRPNLTFSTLTVSNMSPEDSSIYLCSVELQGGNTEAFFGQGTRLTVV.

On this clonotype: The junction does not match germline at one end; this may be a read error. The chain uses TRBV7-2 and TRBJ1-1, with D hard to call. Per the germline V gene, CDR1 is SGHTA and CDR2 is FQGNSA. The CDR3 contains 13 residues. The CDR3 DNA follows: TGTGCCAGCAGCTTAGGTCTTGACACTGAAGCTATCTTT. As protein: CASSLGLDTEAIF.

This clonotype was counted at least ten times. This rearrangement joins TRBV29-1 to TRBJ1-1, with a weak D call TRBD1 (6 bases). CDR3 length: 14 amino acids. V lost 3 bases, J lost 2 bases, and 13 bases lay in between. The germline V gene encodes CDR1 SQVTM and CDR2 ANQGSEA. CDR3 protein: CSVDRGGRNTEAFF. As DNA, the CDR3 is TGCAGCGTTGATAGGGGGGGTCGTAACACTGAAGCTTTCTTT.

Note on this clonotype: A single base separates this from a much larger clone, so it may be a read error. This CDR3 is CASSLGLANYKQYF. The CDR3 DNA follows: TGTGCCAGCAGTTTAGGGCTAGCGAACTACAAGCAGTACTTC. The chain has TRBV27 and TRBJ2-7, with a tentative D call TRBD2 (6 bases). This CDR3 spans 14 amino acids. Germline-derived CDR1 and CDR2 are MNHEY and SMNVEV (reference sequence).

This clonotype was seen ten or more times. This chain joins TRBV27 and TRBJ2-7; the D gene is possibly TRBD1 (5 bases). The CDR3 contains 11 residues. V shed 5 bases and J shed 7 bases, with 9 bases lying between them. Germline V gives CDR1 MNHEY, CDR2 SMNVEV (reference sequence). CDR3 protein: CASSTGGEQYF. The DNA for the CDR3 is TGTGCCAGCAGTACAGGTGGGGAGCAGTACTTC.

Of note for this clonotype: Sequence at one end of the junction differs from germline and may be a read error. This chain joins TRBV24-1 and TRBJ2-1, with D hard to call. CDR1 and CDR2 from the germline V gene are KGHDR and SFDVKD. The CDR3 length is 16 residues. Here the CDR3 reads CVTSDLFQSSYNEQFF. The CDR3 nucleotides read TGTGTCACCAGTGATTTGTTCCAGAGCTCCTACAATGAGCAGTTCTTC.

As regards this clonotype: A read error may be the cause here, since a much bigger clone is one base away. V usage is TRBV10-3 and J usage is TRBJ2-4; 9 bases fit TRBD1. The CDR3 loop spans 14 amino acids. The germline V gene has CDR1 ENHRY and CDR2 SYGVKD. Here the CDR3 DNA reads TGTGCCATCAGCCCGGGACAGGGAGCCAACATTCAGTGCTTC. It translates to CAISPGQGANIQCF.

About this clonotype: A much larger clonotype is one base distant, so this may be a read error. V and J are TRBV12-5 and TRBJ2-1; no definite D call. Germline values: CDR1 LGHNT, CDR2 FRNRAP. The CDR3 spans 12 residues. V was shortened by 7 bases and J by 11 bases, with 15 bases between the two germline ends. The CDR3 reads CASARFGPKQFF. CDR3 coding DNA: TGTGCTAGTGCCCGCTTTGGGCCTAAGCAGTTCTTC.

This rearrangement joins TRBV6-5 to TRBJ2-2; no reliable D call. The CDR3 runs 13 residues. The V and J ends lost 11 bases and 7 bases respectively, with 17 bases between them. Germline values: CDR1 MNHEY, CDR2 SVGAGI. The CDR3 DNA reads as TGTGCCGGCCGTTACTGGGGTAACGGGGAGCTGTTTTTT. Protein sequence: CAGRYWGNGELFF.

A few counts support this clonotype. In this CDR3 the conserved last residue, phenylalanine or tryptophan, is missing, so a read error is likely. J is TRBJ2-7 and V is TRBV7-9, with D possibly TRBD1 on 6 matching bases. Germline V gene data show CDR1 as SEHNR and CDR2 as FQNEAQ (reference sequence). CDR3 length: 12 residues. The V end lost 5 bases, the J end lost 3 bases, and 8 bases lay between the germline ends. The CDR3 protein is CASSQQGYEQYL. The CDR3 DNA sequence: TGTGCCAGCAGCCAACAGGGCTACGAGCAGTACCTC.

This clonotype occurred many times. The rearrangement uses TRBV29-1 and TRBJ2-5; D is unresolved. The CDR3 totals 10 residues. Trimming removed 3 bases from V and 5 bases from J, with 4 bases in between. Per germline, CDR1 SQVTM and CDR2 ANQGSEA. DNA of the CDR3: TGCAGCGTTGACGTCGAGACCCAGTACTTC. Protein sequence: CSVDVETQYF.

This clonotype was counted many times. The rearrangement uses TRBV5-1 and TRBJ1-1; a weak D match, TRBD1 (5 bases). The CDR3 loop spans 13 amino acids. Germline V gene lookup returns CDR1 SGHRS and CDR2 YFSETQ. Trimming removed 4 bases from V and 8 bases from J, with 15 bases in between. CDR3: CASSTPPGTEAFF. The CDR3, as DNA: TGCGCCAGCAGCACACCGCCAGGGACCGAAGCTTTCTTT.

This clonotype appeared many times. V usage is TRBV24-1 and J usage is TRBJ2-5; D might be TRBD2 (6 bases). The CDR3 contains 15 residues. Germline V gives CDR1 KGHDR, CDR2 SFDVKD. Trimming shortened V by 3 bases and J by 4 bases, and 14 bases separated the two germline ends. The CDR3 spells CATSDARLVGETQYF. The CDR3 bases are TGTGCCACCAGTGATGCGAGACTAGTCGGAGAGACCCAGTACTTC.

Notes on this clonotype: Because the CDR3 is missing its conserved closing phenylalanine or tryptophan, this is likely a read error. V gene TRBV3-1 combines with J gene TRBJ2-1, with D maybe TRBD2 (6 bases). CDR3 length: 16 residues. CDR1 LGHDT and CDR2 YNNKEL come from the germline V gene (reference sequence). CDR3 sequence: CASSQGGLLSFNEQFS. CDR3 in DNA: TGTGCCAGCAGCCAAGGGGGACTTCTCTCCTTCAATGAGCAGTTCTCC.

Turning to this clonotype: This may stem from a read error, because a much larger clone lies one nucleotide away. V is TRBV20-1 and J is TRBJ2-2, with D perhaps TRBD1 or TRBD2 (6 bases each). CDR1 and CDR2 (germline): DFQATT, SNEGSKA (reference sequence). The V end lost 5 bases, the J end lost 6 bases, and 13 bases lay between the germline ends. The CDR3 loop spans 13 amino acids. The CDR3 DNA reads TGCAGTGCTTTCGGGGGCCCACCCGGGGAGCTGTTTTTT. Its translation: CSAFGGPPGELFF.

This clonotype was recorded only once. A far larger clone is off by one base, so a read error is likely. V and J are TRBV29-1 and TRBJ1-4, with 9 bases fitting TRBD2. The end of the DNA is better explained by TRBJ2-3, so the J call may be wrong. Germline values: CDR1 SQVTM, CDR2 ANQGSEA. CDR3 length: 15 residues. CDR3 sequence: CGVSIAGDSSHTQYF. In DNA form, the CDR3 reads TGCGGCGTCTCTATAGCGGGAGATTCTTCACATACGCAGTATTTT.

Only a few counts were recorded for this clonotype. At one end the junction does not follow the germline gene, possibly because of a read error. The CDR3 loop is CASSLMGGGTGTQYF. CDR3 DNA sequence: TGTGCCAGCAGTTTAATGGGTGGAGGCACAGGTACGCAGTATTTT. V and J are TRBV28 and TRBJ2-3; perhaps D is TRBD1 or TRBD2 (5 bases each). Germline V gene data show CDR1 as MDHEN and CDR2 as SYDVKM. The CDR3 runs 15 residues.

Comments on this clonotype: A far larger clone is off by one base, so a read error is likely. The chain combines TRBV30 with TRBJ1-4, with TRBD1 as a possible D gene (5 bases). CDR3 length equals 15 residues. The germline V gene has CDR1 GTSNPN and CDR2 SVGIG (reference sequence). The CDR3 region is CAWSKGLAGADTKYF. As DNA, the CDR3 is TGTGCCTGGAGTAAGGGACTAGCGGGAGCAGATACGAAGTATTTT.

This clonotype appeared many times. For the CDR3, the DNA is TGTGCCAGCTCACTCCAAACCAGGGGGCAAGAGACCCAGTACTTC. Its protein is CASSLQTRGQETQYF. The rearrangement joins TRBV18 to TRBJ2-5; 7 bases are shared with TRBD1. V shed 4 bases, J shed 2 bases, and the junction held 7 bases outside the gene matches. Germline CDR1 is KGHSH and CDR2 is LQKENI. The CDR3 has 15 residues.

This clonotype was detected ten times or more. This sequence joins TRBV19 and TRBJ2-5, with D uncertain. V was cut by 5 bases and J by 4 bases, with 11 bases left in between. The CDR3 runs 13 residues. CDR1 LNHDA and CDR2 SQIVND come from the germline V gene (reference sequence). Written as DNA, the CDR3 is TGTGCCAGTAGTTCCGCCAGACCAGAGACCCAGTACTTC. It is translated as CASSSARPETQYF.